The next 5 T cell receptor beta chains were all read from a single sample in a study of blood T cell repertoires in COVID-19 (dated by TCRdb to 2018 to 2020). The receptor library was made with the immunoSEQ multiplex PCR assay. This immuneACCESS table, as held by TCRdb, lists in-frame sequences with V and J called but not all clones. Of the missing ones, under half trace to an unresolved V gene in checked studies; the others have no known cause. The sample table holds about 480,000 clones, of which roughly 89% were seen once. Of the sample, 7.5% to 9.5% is held by the ten largest clones. The material sequenced was peripheral blood. These receptors came from a woman aged 45 to 65 with COVID-19, enrolled during active disease.

This clone was picked up one time. The chain uses TRBV19 and TRBJ1-1; a weak D match, TRBD1 (6 bases). The ends were cut back, 4 bases at V and 0 bases at J, with 12 bases in the middle. The CDR3 runs 15 residues. Germline V gives CDR1 LNHDA, CDR2 SQIVND (reference sequence). The CDR3 nucleotides are TGTGCCAGTAGTAAGGACAGCCTATTGAACACTGAAGCTTTCTTT. This codes for CASSKDSLLNTEAFF.

This sequence joins TRBV10-2 and TRBJ2-5; D not resolved. The CDR3 runs 13 residues. CDR1 WSHSY and CDR2 SAAADI come from the germline V gene. With 8 bases removed from V and 1 base from J, the gap between germline ends came to 11 bases. The CDR3 DNA follows: TGCGCCAGCCAGAAGACTTTCCAAGAGACCCAGTACTTC. Protein sequence: CASQKTFQETQYF.

The CDR3 sequence: CASSLRDRVSYEQYF. The DNA of the CDR3 is TGCGCCAGCAGCCTCCGGGACAGGGTCTCCTACGAGCAGTACTTC. This rearrangement joins TRBV5-1 to TRBJ2-7; TRBD1 aligns across 9 bases. Germline CDR1 and CDR2: SGHRS and YFSETQ. V lost 4 bases, J lost 0 bases, and 5 bases stayed unmatched. This CDR3 has 15 residues.

This clone was detected once. The chain couples TRBV7-9 to TRBJ1-6, with D tentatively TRBD1 (5 bases). Germline CDR1 SEHNR, CDR2 FQNEAQ (reference sequence). The V end lost 2 bases, the J end lost 7 bases, and 21 bases lay between the germline ends. This CDR3 has 18 residues. The CDR3 bases are TGTGCCAGCAGCTTACCGACCGGACACGGACCGTCGAATTCACCCCTCCACTTT. Its protein is CASSLPTGHGPSNSPLHF. The variable domain in full, with the rest retrieved from reference TRBV7-9 and TRBJ1-6, is DTGVSQNPRHKITKRGQNVTFRCDPISEHNRLYWYRQTLGQGPEFLTYFQNEAQLEKSRLLSDRFSAERPKGSFSTLEIQRTEQGDSAMYLCASSLPTGHGPSNSPLHFGNGTRLTVT.

V is TRBV12-3 or TRBV12-4 and J is TRBJ1-1; D is unresolved. The V gene lost 2 bases and the J gene lost 11 bases, with 12 bases spanning the gap. The CDR3 spans 12 residues. The CDR3 bases are TGTGCCAGCAGTTTATGGGCTGGGGAGGCTTTCTTT. Translation: CASSLWAGEAFF.